These 8 T cell receptor beta chains were sequenced from one sample in a study of blood T cell repertoires in COVID-19. Produced via immunoSEQ multiplex PCR; TCRdb's table is partial and in-frame only. The sample includes about 220,000 clones, 65% to 85% of them seen just once. The sequenced sample was PBMCs or T cells enriched from blood (not recorded which). All receptors derive from a woman aged 55-69 years who had recovered from COVID-19.

The chain uses TRBV5-1 and TRBJ2-7; 12 bases are shared with TRBD2. This CDR3 region has 15 residues. Germline CDR1 and CDR2: SGHRS and YFSETQ. V trimming: 4 bases; J trimming: 4 bases; junction bases outside the gene matches: 6. CDR3 sequence: CASSTGTSGFYEQYF. Written as DNA, the CDR3 is TGCGCCAGCAGCACAGGGACTAGCGGGTTTTACGAGCAGTACTTC.

This rearrangement joins TRBV4-3 to TRBJ1-2; 9 bases fit TRBD1. With V trimmed by 3 bases and J by 4 bases, 12 bases remained unmatched. The germline gives CDR1 LGHNA, CDR2 YSLEER. The CDR3 length is 17 residues. CDR3 residues: CASSHTGGQGALYGYTF. The CDR3 nucleotides read TGCGCCAGCAGCCACACAGGGGGCCAAGGGGCCCTCTATGGCTACACCTTC.

This clone was detected only once. The chain joins TRBV18 to TRBJ2-2; D not certain. This CDR3 has 13 residues. V dropped 3 bases and J dropped 8 bases, with 10 bases sitting between them. The germline V gene has CDR1 KGHSH and CDR2 LQKENI. The CDR3 loop is CASSPTNLGELFF. CDR3 nucleotide sequence: TGTGCCAGCTCACCTACCAACTTGGGGGAGCTGTTTTTT.

The V and J genes are TRBV5-7 and TRBJ2-7; maybe TRBD1 (6 bases). TRBV5-7 is identified as an open reading frame with a role that is uncertain. V lost 5 bases and J 3 bases, leaving 15 bases between the germline ends. This CDR3 is built from 14 residues. In DNA, the CDR3 is TGTGCCAGCAGAGGAACAGGGTACAACTACGAGCAGTACTTC. Translating gives CASRGTGYNYEQYF.

This chain connects TRBV2 to TRBJ1-1; 9 positions agree with TRBD1. There are 15 residues in the CDR3. Germline V gives CDR1 SNHLY, CDR2 FYNNEI. V lost 4 bases to trimming and J lost 6 bases; unmatched junction nucleotides: 9. In DNA form, the CDR3 reads TGTGCCAGCAGTGCTCCCGGGACAGGGTTCGCTGAAGCTTTCTTT. As protein: CASSAPGTGFAEAFF.

The genes are TRBV19 and TRBJ1-6, with 9 bases aligning to TRBD1. Germline lookup yields CDR1 LNHDA and CDR2 SQIVND (reference sequence). CDR3 length: 13 amino acids. With V trimmed by 9 bases and J by 8 bases, 5 bases remained unmatched. The CDR3 nucleotides are TGTGCCAGCCACAGGGACAGGGATTCACCCCTCCACTTT. This codes for CASHRDRDSPLHF.

The chain is built from TRBV7-9 and TRBJ2-7, with TRBD1 matching 9 bases. The length of the CDR3 is 15 residues. Germline values: CDR1 SEHNR, CDR2 FQNEAQ (reference sequence). The V and J ends lost 5 bases and 5 bases, in that order; junction bases with no gene match: 10. The CDR3 loop reads CASSHPGQGNHEQYF. The CDR3 DNA sequence: TGTGCCAGCAGCCACCCCGGACAGGGGAATCACGAGCAGTACTTC. The variable domain in full, completed from reference TRBV7-9 and TRBJ2-7, reads DTGVSQNPRHKITKRGQNVTFRCDPISEHNRLYWYRQTLGQGPEFLTYFQNEAQLEKSRLLSDRFSAERPKGSFSTLEIQRTEQGDSAMYLCASSHPGQGNHEQYFGPGTRLTVT.

The chain uses TRBV3-1 (or the pseudogene TRBV3-2) and TRBJ1-4; a possible D gene is TRBD1 (6 bases). The germline gives CDR1 LGHDT, CDR2 YNNKEL (reference sequence). V was shortened by 3 bases and J by 5 bases, with 19 bases between the two germline ends. This CDR3 is 17 amino acids long. CDR3 sequence (DNA): TGTGCCAGCAGCCAGACCTTTCGGGGGGCCCGAAATGAAAAACTGTTTTTT. Its protein is CASSQTFRGARNEKLFF.